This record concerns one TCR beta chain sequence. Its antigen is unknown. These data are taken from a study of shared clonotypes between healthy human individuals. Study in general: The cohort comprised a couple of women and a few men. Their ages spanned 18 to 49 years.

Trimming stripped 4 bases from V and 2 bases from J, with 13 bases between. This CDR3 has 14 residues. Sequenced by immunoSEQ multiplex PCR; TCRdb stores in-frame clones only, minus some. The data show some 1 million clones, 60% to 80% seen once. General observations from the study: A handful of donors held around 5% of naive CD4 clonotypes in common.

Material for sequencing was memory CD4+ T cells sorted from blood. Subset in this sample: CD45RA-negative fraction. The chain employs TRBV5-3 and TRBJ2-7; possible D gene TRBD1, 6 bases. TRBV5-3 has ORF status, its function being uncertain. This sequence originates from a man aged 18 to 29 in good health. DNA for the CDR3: TGTGCCAGAAGCGACAGGCCTGAGACCTACGAGCAGTACTTC. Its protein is CARSDRPETYEQYF.